A selection of T cell receptor beta chains follows, all from one sample in a study of cytomegalovirus exposure and HLA in healthy donors. The table came from immunoSEQ multiplex PCR; TCRdb's copy has only in-frame clones and leaves some out. The table has tens of thousands of clones, 82% seen once; the top ten hold about 11%. The sample taken for sequencing was PBMCs. These receptors all stem from a woman in her late teens or twenties in good health and CMV-seropositive. Both conserved end residues are part of each CDR3. The order of the fields is D gene, J gene, V gene, clone size, CDR3 protein, CDR3 DNA. The D gene is left open where the match is weak. A row's size may be missing; if present it is once, few, many or a size class.

D gene: NA; J gene: TRBJ2-5; V gene: TRBV9; clone size: NA; CDR3 protein: CASSGILGGETQYF; CDR3 DNA: TGTGCCAGTTCCGGCATACTGGGCGGGGAGACCCAGTACTTC
D gene: TRBD1; J gene: TRBJ1-2; V gene: TRBV19; clone size: NA; CDR3 protein: CASSMYMTGEDGYTF; CDR3 DNA: TGTGCCAGTAGTATGTACATGACAGGGGAAGATGGCTACACCTTC
D gene: TRBD1; J gene: TRBJ2-7; V gene: TRBV15; clone size: NA; CDR3 protein: CATSRGQDRTYEQYF; CDR3 DNA: TGTGCCACCAGCAGGGGACAGGATCGTACCTACGAGCAGTACTTC
D gene: NA; J gene: TRBJ1-2; V gene: TRBV5-1; clone size: NA; CDR3 protein: CASSLVGDSYTF; CDR3 DNA: TGCGCCAGCAGCTTGGTGGGGGACAGCTACACCTTC
D gene: NA; J gene: TRBJ1-2; V gene: TRBV19; clone size: NA; CDR3 protein: CASSTFSSTNYGYTF; CDR3 DNA: TGTGCCAGTAGTACCTTCTCGAGCACTAACTATGGCTACACCTTC
D gene: NA; J gene: TRBJ1-1; V gene: TRBV5-1; clone size: once; CDR3 protein: CASSLVGDGRAFF; CDR3 DNA: TGCGCCAGCAGCTTGGTGGGAGACGGGCGGGCTTTCTTT
D gene: TRBD2; J gene: TRBJ2-7; V gene: TRBV18; clone size: NA; CDR3 protein: CASSLEVAGKGEQYF; CDR3 DNA: TGTGCCAGCTCACTTGAGGTAGCGGGGAAAGGCGAGCAGTACTTC
D gene: NA; J gene: TRBJ2-7; V gene: TRBV6-5; clone size: NA; CDR3 protein: CASRPPIGQGGEQYF; CDR3 DNA: TGTGCCAGCAGGCCTCCCATTGGGCAGGGGGGCGAGCAGTACTTC
D gene: TRBD1; J gene: TRBJ1-6; V gene: TRBV15; clone size: NA; CDR3 protein: CATSPGTEGSPLHF; CDR3 DNA: TGTGCCACCAGCCCCGGGACAGAGGGTTCACCCCTCCACTTT
D gene: NA; J gene: TRBJ2-5; V gene: TRBV7-3; clone size: NA; CDR3 protein: CARTSRTSGRETQYF; CDR3 DNA: TGTGCCAGAACCTCACGAACCAGCGGTCGGGAGACCCAGTACTTC
D gene: NA; J gene: TRBJ2-7; V gene: TRBV11-1; clone size: NA; CDR3 protein: CASSLREDSYEQYF; CDR3 DNA: TGTGCCAGCAGCTTACGGGAAGACTCCTACGAGCAGTACTTC
D gene: NA; J gene: TRBJ2-7; V gene: TRBV5-1; clone size: once; CDR3 protein: CASSLKSTNYEQYF; CDR3 DNA: TGCGCCAGCAGCTTGAAAAGCACTAACTACGAGCAGTACTTC
D gene: NA; J gene: TRBJ2-7; V gene: TRBV12-2; clone size: once; CDR3 protein: CASRLAEKGLYEQYF; CDR3 DNA: TGTGCAAGTCGCTTAGCGGAGAAAGGCCTCTACGAGCAGTACTTC
D gene: TRBD1; J gene: TRBJ2-7; V gene: TRBV5-6; clone size: NA; CDR3 protein: CASSWLRTGHEQYF; CDR3 DNA: TGTGCCAGCAGCTGGCTGCGGACAGGCCACGAGCAGTACTTC
D gene: TRBD2; J gene: TRBJ2-7; V gene: TRBV19; clone size: NA; CDR3 protein: CASSPGLAGAYEQYF; CDR3 DNA: TGTGCCAGTAGTCCGGGACTAGCGGGAGCCTACGAGCAGTACTTC